The 31 T cell receptor beta chains listed next were all sequenced from one sample in a study of T cells after yellow fever vaccination. A single record per CDR3 protein comes from TCRdb applying MiXCR to the 5' RACE reads. This repertoire shows 100,000 to 150,000 distinct CDR3 sequences, roughly 10% found once; its top ten account for around 40%. The source material was CD8+ T cells sorted from PBMCs, sampled on the day of the yellow fever booster vaccination. All receptors derive from a man aged 18 to 29 who received the YFV17D yellow fever vaccine.

Here the CDR3 reads CASSEPGQGTYGYTF. CDR3 nucleotide sequence: TGTGCCAGCAGTGAACCGGGACAGGGGACCTATGGCTACACCTTC. This chain links TRBV25-1 with TRBJ1-2, with 10 bases fitting TRBD1. V lost 2 bases to trimming and J lost 4 bases; unmatched junction nucleotides: 4. The CDR3 totals 15 residues. In germline, CDR1 is MGHDK, CDR2 SYGVNS.

This clonotype was recorded at least ten times. The chain uses TRBV4-3 and TRBJ1-4, with unresolved D. V lost 0 bases to trimming and J lost 0 bases, with 5 bases between them. Germline V CDR1 and CDR2: LGHNA, YSLEER. CDR3 length: 15 residues. DNA for the CDR3: TGCGCCAGCAGCCAAGATGGGGCAACTAATGAAAAACTGTTTTTT. Encoded protein: CASSQDGATNEKLFF.

J is TRBJ2-3 and V is TRBV11-3; either TRBD1 or TRBD2 may supply D (5 bases each). Germline values: CDR1 SGHNT, CDR2 YENEEA. V was trimmed by 5 bases and J by 4 bases, leaving 19 bases between them. This CDR3 comprises 16 residues. CDR3 residues: CASSGRTGTRPDTQYF. The CDR3 bases are TGTGCCAGCAGCGGTCGAACTGGGACGCGGCCAGATACGCAGTATTTT.

V is TRBV9 and J is TRBJ2-7; 9 bases map to TRBD1. Germline V gene data show CDR1 as SGDLS and CDR2 as YYNGEE. After removal of 3 bases from V and 3 bases from J, the junction contained 7 bases not matched to a gene. This CDR3 comprises 15 residues. The CDR3 coding sequence is TGTGCCAGCAGCGATACAGGGGGCGAAGGCTACGAGCAGTACTTC. Translating gives CASSDTGGEGYEQYF.

This clonotype was seen only a few times. The V and J genes are TRBV12-3 or TRBV12-4 and TRBJ2-1; 7 bases agree with TRBD1. CDR3 length: 13 residues. With V trimmed by 6 bases and J by 7 bases, 6 bases remained unmatched. The CDR3 nucleotides are TGTGCCAGCAGCCCGGGACAGAATAATGAGCAGTTCTTC. This gives the protein CASSPGQNNEQFF.

This clonotype has just a few counts. The chain is built from TRBV25-1 and TRBJ2-6; D remains unclear. V lost 0 bases and J lost 0, with 3 bases in between. CDR3 length: 15 amino acids. Germline CDR1 and CDR2: MGHDK and SYGVNS. CDR3 sequence reads: CASSEYRSGANVLTF. The CDR3 region has the DNA TGTGCCAGCAGTGAATACCGCTCTGGGGCCAACGTCCTGACTTTC.

The chain is built from TRBV6-2 or TRBV6-3 and TRBJ1-1, with 8 bases matching TRBD1. CDR1 and CDR2 from the germline V gene are MNHEY and SVGEGT. Trimming took 2 bases from V and 1 from J; bases not matched to a gene: 9. The length of the CDR3 is 17 residues. The CDR3 is CASSYRIGQGPNTEAFF. The CDR3 nucleotides read TGTGCCAGCAGTTACCGTATTGGACAGGGCCCGAACACTGAAGCTTTCTTT.

This chain joins TRBV7-2 and TRBJ2-1; 8 nucleotides line up with TRBD2. CDR1 is SGHTA and CDR2 is FQGNSA in the germline V gene. This CDR3 has 16 residues. V gave up 5 bases and J gave up 0 bases; unmatched junction bases: 6. The CDR3 sequence: CASSEPGTSSYNEQFF. The CDR3 bases are TGTGCCAGCAGCGAACCGGGGACTAGCTCCTACAATGAGCAGTTCTTC.

This clonotype has just a few counts. V usage is TRBV19 and J usage is TRBJ1-1, with D hard to call. This CDR3 comprises 14 residues. CDR1 and CDR2 (germline): LNHDA, SQIVND (reference sequence). Deletions cut 3 bases from V and 3 bases from J, with 11 bases between. CDR3 amino acids: CASSMVFEDTEAFF. CDR3 nucleotides: TGTGCCAGTAGTATGGTTTTCGAGGACACTGAAGCTTTCTTT.

This clonotype was observed a few times. The V call is TRBV14, the J call TRBJ2-6; D is uncertain. Per germline, CDR1 SGHDN and CDR2 FVKESK. The CDR3 has 19 residues. Trimming took off 3 bases at V and 0 bases at J, with 18 bases between the two ends. The CDR3 DNA follows: TGTGCCAGCAGCCATCCAAGGAGCAGGCGAAGCTCTGGGGCCAACGTCCTGACTTTC. Translated, it gives CASSHPRSRRSSGANVLTF.

The chain carries TRBV29-1 and TRBJ2-7, with D perhaps TRBD1 or TRBD2 (5 bases each). V was clipped by 2 bases and J by 0 bases, with 17 bases between them. This CDR3 contains 16 residues. CDR1 is SQVTM, CDR2 ANQGSEA, per germline. The CDR3 sequence: CSVERGGPLSSYEQYV. DNA for the CDR3: TGCAGCGTTGAACGTGGGGGACCCCTAAGCTCCTACGAGCAGTACGTC.

CDR3: CASSPTQNGWNEQFF. The CDR3 nucleotides are TGCGCCAGCAGCCCAACCCAAAACGGCTGGAATGAGCAGTTCTTC. The chain employs TRBV4-3 and TRBJ2-1; unclear D gene. The CDR3 loop spans 15 amino acids. With 4 bases removed from V and 7 bases from J, the gap between germline ends came to 17 bases. Germline V gene sequence: CDR1 LGHNA, CDR2 YSLEER.

This clonotype was seen a handful of times. J is TRBJ1-5 and V is TRBV7-8; D not resolved. The CDR3 has 14 residues. Germline-derived CDR1 and CDR2 are SGHVS and FQNEAQ. Between the trimmed V and J ends, which lost 4 bases and 2 bases, there was a span of 9 bases. CDR3 protein: CASSSPGGNQPQHF. CDR3 in DNA: TGTGCCAGCAGCTCCCCCGGGGGCAATCAGCCCCAGCATTTT.

This clonotype was seen a few times. The chain uses TRBV11-2 and TRBJ2-3, with 10 bases that match TRBD2. The CDR3 extends over 15 amino acids. Germline CDR1 and CDR2: SGHAT and FQNNGV. V shed 8 bases, J shed 9 bases, and the junction held 14 bases outside the gene matches. The DNA for the CDR3 is TGTGCCAGCGGATACGGGACTAGCGCCGCGGGGACGCAGTATTTT. This gives the protein CASGYGTSAAGTQYF.

This clonotype was seen ten or more times. CDR3 sequence (DNA): TGCAGTGCTAGGGCTCACGAGACAGAAGAGACCCAGTACTTC. Encoded protein: CSARAHETEETQYF. The chain combines TRBV20-1 with TRBJ2-5, with a weak D call TRBD1 (5 bases). The germline CDR1 and CDR2 sequences are DFQATT and SNEGSKA (reference sequence). The CDR3 length is 14 residues. The V gene lost 3 bases and the J gene lost 3 bases, with 14 bases spanning the gap.

The J gene is TRBJ2-1, the V gene TRBV5-8; TRBD1 matches at 9 bases. Looked up from germline, CDR1 is SGHTS and CDR2 is YDEGEE. This CDR3 spans 14 amino acids. Losses at the gene ends were 3 bases for V and 5 bases for J; bases not matched to a gene: 3. CDR3 protein: CASSSGTGHNEQFF. The CDR3 bases are TGTGCCAGCAGCTCCGGGACAGGGCACAATGAGCAGTTCTTC.

This clonotype was picked up many times. The chain has TRBV6-2 or TRBV6-3 and TRBJ2-3; no firm D call. CDR3 length: 12 amino acids. V was clipped by 6 bases and J by 1 base, with 5 bases between them. CDR1 MNHEY and CDR2 SVGEGT come from the germline V gene. CDR3 residues: CASSRGTDTQYF. The CDR3 bases are TGTGCCAGCAGCCGAGGCACAGATACGCAGTATTTT.

The chain couples TRBV14 to TRBJ1-2; weak D call: TRBD1 (5 bases). The V gene lost 4 bases and the J gene lost 7 bases, with 13 bases spanning the gap. Looked up from germline, CDR1 is SGHDN and CDR2 is FVKESK. This CDR3 comprises 13 residues. CDR3 loop: CASSPTPGGGYTF. CDR3 nucleotides: TGTGCCAGCAGCCCGACCCCGGGGGGTGGCTACACCTTC.

This clonotype occurred a few times. The gene calls are TRBV21-1 and TRBJ2-7; whether TRBD2, the table's D call, matches the DNA was not checked. TRBV21-1 counts as a pseudogene. The CDR3 extends over 12 amino acids. The CDR3 DNA sequence: TGTGCCAGCAGCAAGGGGAGTCAAGAGCAGTACGTC. Protein sequence: CASSKGSQEQYV.

This clonotype was detected only a few times. V is TRBV28 and J is TRBJ1-2, with 7 bases fitting TRBD1. Germline lookup yields CDR1 MDHEN and CDR2 SYDVKM. The CDR3 totals 14 residues. V gave up 5 bases and J gave up 4 bases; unmatched junction bases: 7. DNA of the CDR3: TGTGCCAGCAGTATCCTCCAGGGGGTCTATGGCTACACCTTC. Residues: CASSILQGVYGYTF.

There are a few counts of this clonotype. The chain joins TRBV7-2 to TRBJ2-1; 9 positions agree with TRBD2. The J segment lost 3 bases and the V segment lost 5 bases, leaving 5 bases of the junction unmatched. The CDR3 has 15 amino acids. CDR1 is SGHTA, CDR2 FQGNSA, per germline. The CDR3 region has the DNA TGTGCCAGCAGCGCGCGGGGGGGTTACTACAATGAGCAGTTCTTC. As protein: CASSARGGYYNEQFF.

A few counts support this clonotype. This chain uses TRBV25-1 with TRBJ1-2; no clear D. Trimming took off 1 base at V and 3 bases at J, with 6 bases between the two ends. Germline CDR1 reads MGHDK; CDR2 reads SYGVNS. There are 13 residues in the CDR3. The CDR3 DNA reads TGTGCCAGCAGTGAATTGCGAGACTATGGCTACACCTTC. Its protein product is CASSELRDYGYTF.

This clonotype was recorded only once. The chain combines TRBV12-3 or TRBV12-4 with TRBJ2-7, with TRBD1 as a possible D gene (6 bases). Trimming cost V 4 bases and J 3 bases, with 10 bases left between them. The CDR3 runs to 13 residues. CDR3 sequence reads: CASSSDRLYEQYF. In nucleotides, the CDR3 is TGTGCCAGCAGTTCGGACAGACTCTACGAGCAGTACTTC.

V gene TRBV19 combines with J gene TRBJ2-2; no clear D. The CDR3 contains 13 residues. V dropped 5 bases and J dropped 7 bases, with 11 bases sitting between them. CDR1 and CDR2 (germline): LNHDA, SQIVND (reference sequence). In DNA, the CDR3 is TGTGCCAGTAGTCACCGGACGGTCGGGGAGCTGTTTTTT. Its protein product is CASSHRTVGELFF.

This clonotype was picked up a small number of times. The V call is TRBV19, the J call TRBJ2-3; D is undetermined. The V gene's germline CDR1 is LNHDA and CDR2 SQIVND (reference sequence). The CDR3 is 15 amino acids. The ends were cut back, 3 bases at V and 2 bases at J, with 12 bases in the middle. The CDR3 spells CASSISGLPTDTQYF. The CDR3 DNA reads as TGTGCCAGTAGTATCAGTGGGCTGCCCACAGATACGCAGTATTTT.

The J gene is TRBJ1-4, the V gene TRBV12-3 or TRBV12-4; TRBD1 might be the D (6 bases). The CDR3 is 15 residues long. The germline V and J ends were trimmed by 3 bases and 8 bases, with 16 bases remaining between them. The CDR3 spells CASSFATGRSEKLFF. DNA of the CDR3: TGTGCCAGCAGTTTTGCCACAGGGAGGTCGGAAAAACTGTTTTTT.

This clonotype was recorded a few times. V is TRBV27 and J is TRBJ2-5; possible D gene TRBD1, 6 bases. Germline V lookup: CDR1 MNHEY, CDR2 SMNVEV (reference sequence). V lost 6 bases and J 0 bases, leaving 17 bases between the germline ends. The CDR3 loop spans 16 amino acids. The CDR3 reads CASSTLNREYQETQYF. The CDR3 DNA reads as TGTGCCAGCAGCACCCTGAACAGGGAGTACCAAGAGACCCAGTACTTC.

There are many counts of this clonotype. This chain connects TRBV6-2 or TRBV6-3 to TRBJ2-7; D not certain. V lost 4 bases, J lost 7 bases, and 23 bases lay in between. CDR3 length: 16 amino acids. Per the germline V gene, CDR1 is MNHEY and CDR2 is SVGEGT. This CDR3 reads CASSSPAGLKFREQYV. As DNA, the CDR3 is TGTGCCAGCAGTTCACCAGCCGGGCTAAAGTTTAGGGAGCAGTACGTC.

This clonotype was counted ten times or more. The chain combines TRBV25-1 with TRBJ1-5; possibly TRBD1 for D (6 bases). V gave up 3 bases and J gave up 0 bases, with 12 bases separating them. The CDR3 runs to 16 residues. Germline V gives CDR1 MGHDK, CDR2 SYGVNS. The CDR3 region has the DNA TGTGCCAGCAGTGAGGACAGTGAGTATAGCAATCAGCCCCAGCATTTT. This gives the protein CASSEDSEYSNQPQHF.

This clonotype was recorded at least ten times. The chain has TRBV7-9 and TRBJ1-6; TRBD1 matches at 7 bases. The CDR3 length is 15 residues. Germline V CDR1 and CDR2: SEHNR, FQNEAQ (reference sequence). Losses at the gene ends were 2 bases for V and 7 bases for J; bases not matched to a gene: 5. The CDR3 spells CASSLWETGNSPLHF. The CDR3 nucleotides are TGTGCCAGCAGCTTATGGGAGACAGGGAATTCACCCCTCCACTTT. The whole variable domain, remainder taken from reference TRBV7-9 and TRBJ1-6, is DTGVSQNPRHKITKRGQNVTFRCDPISEHNRLYWYRQTLGQGPEFLTYFQNEAQLEKSRLLSDRFSAERPKGSFSTLEIQRTEQGDSAMYLCASSLWETGNSPLHFGNGTRLTVT.

The rearrangement uses TRBV6-6 and TRBJ2-3, with D maybe TRBD1 (5 bases). Trimming shortened V by 2 bases and J by 2 bases, and 11 bases separated the two germline ends. Looked up from germline, CDR1 is MNHNY and CDR2 is SVGAGI (reference sequence). The CDR3 covers 15 residues. In nucleotides, the CDR3 is TGTGCCAGCAGTTACGTTAACAGGCACACAGATACGCAGTATTTT. Protein product: CASSYVNRHTDTQYF.